One TCR beta chain is described in this entry. The record originates from a study of blood T cell repertoires in COVID-19. The length of the CDR3 is 16 residues. Trimming cost V 4 bases and J 0 bases; bases outside gene matches: 6. From germline, CDR1 is MNHEY and CDR2 SVGAGI. The protocol was immunoSEQ multiplex PCR, while the TCRdb copy is restricted to in-frame clones and leaves out a portion. The sample carries approximately 190,000 clones, under 90% recorded once. This clonotype originated in a man aged 60 to 75 with acute or convalescent COVID-19. The chain carries TRBV6-5 and TRBJ1-3; the match to TRBD1 covers 7 bases. The sample consisted of peripheral blood. Here the CDR3 reads CASSLGQTLSGNTIYF. The CDR3 DNA sequence: TGTGCCAGCAGTTTGGGACAGACCCTCTCTGGAAACACCATATATTTT.